Listed below are T cell receptor beta chains from one sample, sequenced in a study of blood T cells in healthy people across ages. TCRdb reprocessed the 5' RACE reads via MiXCR and lists one record per CDR3 protein. The sample lists 1.5 million to 2 million distinct CDR3 sequences, approximately 32% occurring once. The material sequenced was blood. The receptors stem from a young woman in good health. Each CDR3 is given with its conserved first and last residue. D genes are given only for firm matches. Not every row has a clone size; where given, it reads once, few, many or a size class.

few	TRBV28	TRBJ1-5	-	CASSLSASHQPQHF	TGTGCCAGCAGTTTATCGGCCAGCCATCAGCCCCAGCATTTT
-	TRBV29-1	TRBJ2-3	-	CSVKQGSTDTQYF	TGCAGCGTTAAACAGGGATCCACAGATACGCAGTATTTT
few	TRBV5-5	TRBJ2-7	-	CASSLRLTTYNEQYF	TGTGCCAGCAGCTTGAGACTAACGACTTACAATGAGCAGTACTTC
-	TRBV29-1	TRBJ1-1	TRBD1	CSVRPGQGNTEAFF	TGCAGCGTGCGTCCGGGACAGGGGAACACTGAAGCTTTCTTT
few	TRBV7-2	TRBJ1-1	TRBD1	CASRSRRTGGGNTEAFF	TGTGCCAGCAGATCCAGACGGACAGGGGGCGGGAACACTGAAGCTTTCTTT
-	TRBV2	TRBJ2-3	-	CASSEWRVRTDTQYF	TGTGCCAGCAGTGAGTGGCGGGTACGCACAGATACGCAGTATTTT
-	TRBV15	TRBJ1-1	-	CATSRASVTEAFF	TGTGCCACCAGCAGAGCTTCCGTCACTGAAGCTTTCTTT
-	TRBV2	TRBJ2-7	-	CASSTWSYEQYF	TGTGCCAGCAGCACCTGGTCCTACGAGCAGTACTTC
once	TRBV5-8	TRBJ2-7	TRBD1	CASSKSRDRILFSYGQYF	TGTGCCAGCAGCAAAAGCCGGGACAGAATCCTCTTCTCCTACGGGCAGTACTTC
-	TRBV24-1	TRBJ2-3	TRBD1	CATSDSYRGLTGTQYF	TGTGCCACCAGTGACTCTTACAGGGGGCTTACAGGTACGCAGTATTTT
many	TRBV4-2	TRBJ2-7	TRBD2	CASSQGGLAGVYEQYF	TGTGCCAGCAGCCAAGGGGGACTAGCTGGGGTGTACGAGCAGTACTTC
-	TRBV5-1	TRBJ2-3	-	CASSLVGRGAADTQYF	TGCGCCAGCAGCTTGGTAGGCAGGGGGGCGGCGGATACGCAGTATTTT
-	TRBV20-1	TRBJ2-7	-	CSARNVDSRFSLSYEQYF	TGCAGTGCTAGAAACGTGGACAGTCGGTTCTCTCTTTCCTACGAGCAGTACTTC
-	TRBV12-3/TRBV12-4	TRBJ2-1	-	CASSLTSREKFF	TGTGCCAGCAGTTTAACTAGTCGGGAGAAGTTCTTC
-	TRBV2	TRBJ2-2	-	CASSPGALNTGELFF	TGTGCCAGCAGTCCAGGGGCTCTGAACACCGGGGAGCTGTTTTTT
-	TRBV2	TRBJ2-3	TRBD2	CASSVSGRATTDTQYF	TGTGCCAGCAGTGTGAGCGGGAGGGCTACTACAGATACGCAGTATTTT
-	TRBV6-1	TRBJ2-7	-	CASSEGLGGGIYEQYF	TGTGCCAGCAGTGAAGGGCTGGGAGGTGGTATTTACGAGCAGTACTTC
-	TRBV5-1	TRBJ2-5	-	CASSLDPGNGVETQYF	TGCGCCAGCAGCTTGGATCCGGGCAACGGGGTCGAGACCCAGTACTTC
-	TRBV10-3	TRBJ1-4	TRBD1	CAISEGTGTGGEKLFF	TGTGCCATCAGTGAGGGAACCGGGACAGGGGGTGAAAAACTGTTTTTT
-	TRBV11-3	TRBJ2-3	-	CATGTAIVDTQYF	TGTGCCACCGGGACGGCGATCGTTGATACGCAGTATTTT
few	TRBV27	TRBJ2-3	-	CASSLVLESDTQYF	TGTGCCAGCAGTTTAGTGTTAGAATCAGATACGCAGTATTTT
-	TRBV20-1	TRBJ2-5	TRBD2	CSLRTSGTLQETQYF	TGCAGCCTTCGGACTAGCGGGACCCTTCAAGAGACCCAGTACTTC
-	TRBV11-2	TRBJ1-5	TRBD1	CASSWDRADQPQHF	TGTGCCAGCAGCTGGGACAGGGCGGATCAGCCCCAGCATTTT
few	TRBV18	TRBJ1-5	TRBD1	CASSPHRGEPQHF	TGTGCCAGCTCACCCCACAGGGGCGAGCCCCAGCATTTT
-	TRBV11-2	TRBJ2-1	-	CASSPGLPGYNEQFF	TGTGCCAGCAGCCCAGGACTCCCGGGCTACAATGAGCAGTTCTTC
few	TRBV20-1	TRBJ2-7	-	CSAKNSGPTYEQYF	TGCAGTGCTAAAAACAGCGGACCAACCTACGAGCAGTACTTC
few	TRBV12-3/TRBV12-4	TRBJ1-2	-	CASSPVRGWYGYTF	TGTGCCAGCAGTCCCGTCAGGGGATGGTATGGCTACACCTTC
many	TRBV6-2/TRBV6-3	TRBJ2-7	-	CASRTGGGGYEQYF	TGTGCCAGCAGAACGGGAGGGGGCGGCTACGAGCAGTACTTC
few	TRBV20-1	TRBJ2-1	TRBD2	CSARSHGLAGCNEQFF	TGCAGTGCTAGATCACATGGCCTAGCGGGATGCAATGAGCAGTTCTTC
-	TRBV7-9	TRBJ1-2	TRBD1	CASSFDRGVYGYTF	TGTGCCAGCAGCTTCGACAGGGGGGTCTATGGCTACACCTTC
once	TRBV6-1	TRBJ1-2	-	CASSEALVGYTF	TGTGCCAGCAGTGAAGCACTCGTTGGCTACACCTTC
-	TRBV12-3/TRBV12-4	TRBJ1-2	-	CASSFNQDYGYTF	TGTGCCAGCAGTTTTAACCAGGACTATGGCTACACCTTC
-	TRBV5-5	TRBJ1-5	TRBD1	CASSLGDRGVNQPQHF	TGTGCCAGCAGCCTCGGGGACAGGGGAGTGAATCAGCCCCAGCATTTT
-	TRBV6-1	TRBJ2-7	TRBD2	CASHGPREGSYEQYF	TGTGCCAGCCATGGTCCTCGGGAGGGCTCCTACGAGCAGTACTTC
few	TRBV5-1	TRBJ2-1	-	CASSLLQGYNEQFF	TGTGCCAGCAGCTTACTTCAGGGGTACAATGAGCAGTTCTTC
few	TRBV6-6	TRBJ1-2	TRBD1	CASSYGTGATGYTF	TGTGCCAGCAGTTACGGGACAGGGGCAACTGGCTACACCTTC
-	TRBV11-2	TRBJ2-5	TRBD1	CASSFRIWQGVEGETQYF	TGTGCCAGCAGCTTTAGAATTTGGCAGGGGGTCGAAGGGGAGACCCAGTACTTC
many	TRBV7-9	TRBJ2-5	-	CASSLSASGDLEETQYF	TGTGCCAGCAGCTTGTCTGCCTCTGGGGACTTGGAAGAGACCCAGTACTTC
-	TRBV25-1	TRBJ2-7	-	CASSSYAHEQYF	TGTGCCAGCAGCTCGTATGCCCACGAGCAGTACTTC
-	TRBV20-1	TRBJ2-7	-	CSAYRNEQYF	TGCAGTGCCTACAGGAACGAGCAGTACTTC
-	TRBV28	TRBJ2-3	TRBD2	CASSPISTRGGTDTQYF	TGTGCCAGCAGCCCTATTTCAACACGGGGGGGCACAGATACGCAGTATTTT
-	TRBV7-3	TRBJ2-3	-	CASSSSAGWSTDTQYF	TGTGCCAGCAGCTCCTCGGCAGGGTGGTCTACAGATACGCAGTATTTT
-	TRBV11-2	TRBJ2-3	-	CASSLDQITDTQYF	TGTGCCAGCAGCTTAGATCAAATAACAGATACGCAGTATTTT
-	TRBV27	TRBJ2-7	-	CAGSLSVTDYEQYF	TGTGCCGGCAGCCTCAGCGTTACAGACTACGAGCAGTACTTC
-	TRBV6-2/TRBV6-3	TRBJ1-1	-	CASGPPETEAFF	TGTGCCAGCGGGCCGCCGGAGACTGAAGCTTTCTTT
many	TRBV29-1	TRBJ2-1	TRBD2	CSVESVHGTSQRDEQFF	TGCAGCGTTGAATCGGTCCACGGGACTAGCCAGAGAGATGAGCAGTTCTTC
-	TRBV5-6	TRBJ2-1	TRBD1	CASSFGDRAYNEQFF	TGTGCCAGCAGCTTTGGGGACAGGGCCTACAATGAGCAGTTCTTC
few	TRBV5-1	TRBJ2-7	-	CASSPGWGKISYEQYF	TGCGCCAGCAGCCCCGGGTGGGGTAAGATCTCCTACGAGCAGTACTTC
-	TRBV4-1	TRBJ1-2	-	CASSQVEENYGYTF	TGCGCCAGCAGCCAAGTGGAGGAGAACTATGGCTACACCTTC
many	TRBV4-2	TRBJ1-2	-	CASSRTGYGYTF	TGTGCCAGCAGCCGGACCGGTTATGGCTACACCTTC
-	TRBV28	TRBJ2-7	-	CASSLTGLGNEQYF	TGTGCCAGCAGTTTGACAGGTCTCGGGAACGAGCAGTACTTC
-	TRBV29-1	TRBJ2-1	TRBD2	CSPRDSGRDEQFF	TGCAGCCCCCGGGATAGCGGGAGGGATGAGCAGTTCTTC
-	TRBV7-9	TRBJ1-2	TRBD1	CASSLGRGANYGYTF	TGTGCCAGCAGCTTAGGCAGGGGGGCTAACTATGGCTACACCTTC
-	TRBV7-2	TRBJ2-4	-	CASSLEGDNLNIQYF	TGTGCCAGCAGCTTAGAGGGGGACAACTTAAACATTCAGTACTTC
-	TRBV9	TRBJ2-1	-	CASSGDRCNEQFF	TGTGCCAGCAGCGGTGACAGGTGCAATGAGCAGTTCTTC
-	TRBV2	TRBJ2-5	TRBD1	CASSRDRGRRETQYF	TGTGCCAGCAGCCGCGACAGGGGTCGGAGGGAGACCCAGTACTTC
-	TRBV5-1	TRBJ2-3	TRBD1	CASQPRDRELDTQYF	TGCGCCAGCCAGCCCCGGGACAGGGAATTAGATACGCAGTATTTT
-	TRBV14	TRBJ2-4	-	CASSPRSVQNIQYF	TGTGCCAGCAGCCCCCGTAGTGTGCAAAACATTCAGTACTTC
-	TRBV5-1	TRBJ2-5	TRBD2	CASSAQGSGGQETQYF	TGCGCCAGCAGCGCTCAGGGTAGCGGGGGTCAAGAGACCCAGTACTTC
-	TRBV5-1	TRBJ2-5	-	CASAAGPPGKETQYF	TGCGCCAGCGCGGCCGGGCCCCCGGGTAAGGAGACCCAGTACTTC